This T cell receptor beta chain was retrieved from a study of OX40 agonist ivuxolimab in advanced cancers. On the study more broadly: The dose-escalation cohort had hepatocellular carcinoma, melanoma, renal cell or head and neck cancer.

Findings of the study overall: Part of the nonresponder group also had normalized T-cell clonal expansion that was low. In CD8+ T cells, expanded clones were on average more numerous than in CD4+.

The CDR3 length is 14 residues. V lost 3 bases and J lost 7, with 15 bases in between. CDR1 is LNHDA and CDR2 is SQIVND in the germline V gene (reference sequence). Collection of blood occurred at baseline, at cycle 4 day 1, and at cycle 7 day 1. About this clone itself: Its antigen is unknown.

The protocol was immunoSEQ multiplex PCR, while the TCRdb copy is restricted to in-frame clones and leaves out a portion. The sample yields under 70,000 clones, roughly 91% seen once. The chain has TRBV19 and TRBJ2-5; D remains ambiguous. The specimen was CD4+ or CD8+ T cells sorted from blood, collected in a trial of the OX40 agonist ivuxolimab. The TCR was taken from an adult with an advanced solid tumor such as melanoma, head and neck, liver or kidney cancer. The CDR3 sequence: CASSILFQSMTQYF. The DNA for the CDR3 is TGTGCCAGTAGTATCTTGTTCCAGTCAATGACCCAGTACTTC.